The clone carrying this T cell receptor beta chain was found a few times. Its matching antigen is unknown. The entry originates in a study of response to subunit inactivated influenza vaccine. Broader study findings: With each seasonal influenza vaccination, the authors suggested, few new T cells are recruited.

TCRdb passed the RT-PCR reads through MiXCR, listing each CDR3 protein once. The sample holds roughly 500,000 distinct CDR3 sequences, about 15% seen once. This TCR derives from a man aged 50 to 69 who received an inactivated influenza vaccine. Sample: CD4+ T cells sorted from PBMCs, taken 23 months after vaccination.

The CDR3 loop is CASSQTGGYEQYF. CDR3 in DNA: TGTGCCAGCAGTCAAACCGGGGGCTACGAGCAGTACTTC. The chain uses TRBV6-1 and TRBJ2-7; the D gene is possibly TRBD2 (6 bases). This CDR3 is 13 amino acids long. Germline CDR1 and CDR2: MNHNS and SASEGT. The V end lost 5 bases, the J end lost 3 bases, and 11 bases lay between the germline ends.